These 18 T cell receptor beta chains came from one sample sequenced in a study of naive and memory T cell subsets. Both TRBC1 and TRBC2 were covered by a beta constant-region primer of two equimolar oligonucleotides. Four rounds of PCR amplified the ligated cDNA using nested alpha and beta constant-region primers plus SP2. TCRdb re-derived calls from the UMI-ligation and nested PCR reads in MiXCR, one entry per CDR3 protein. The table lists 95,000 to 150,000 distinct CDR3 sequences, 36% of them singletons. Sequencing input: central memory CD4+ T cells from blood. The receptors stem from a human donor in good health.

This clonotype was detected a few times. This chain joins TRBV7-2 and TRBJ2-4; D is possibly TRBD1 (5 bases). V gave up 2 bases and J gave up 4 bases, with 9 bases separating them. The V gene's germline CDR1 is SGHTA and CDR2 FQGNSA. This CDR3 has 14 amino acids. For the CDR3, the DNA is TGTGCCAGCAGCTTACCGAGACAGAAAAACATTCAGTACTTC. This codes for CASSLPRQKNIQYF.

This clonotype was seen only a few times. This rearrangement joins TRBV7-2 to TRBJ2-7; the D is unclear. Trimming cost V 1 base and J 3 bases, with 13 bases left between them. Germline CDR1 and CDR2: SGHTA and FQGNSA. The CDR3 runs to 15 residues. Here the CDR3 DNA reads TGTGCCAGCAGCTTAGGACCCGGCTCCAACTACGAGCAGTACTTC. It specifies CASSLGPGSNYEQYF.

This chain joins TRBV30 and TRBJ2-3; 9 nucleotides align to TRBD2. Germline V gives CDR1 GTSNPN, CDR2 SVGIG (reference sequence). This CDR3 region has 14 residues. V shed 5 bases and J 4 bases; nucleotides not matched to a gene: 7. The CDR3 here is CAWQREVISDTQYF. For the CDR3, the DNA is TGTGCCTGGCAGCGGGAGGTGATTTCAGATACGCAGTATTTT.

The chain joins TRBV3-1 to TRBJ1-1; D gene ambiguous. Per germline, CDR1 LGHDT and CDR2 YNNKEL (reference sequence). The CDR3 consists of 13 residues. V lost 0 bases and J 5 bases, leaving 7 bases between the germline ends. This CDR3 reads CASSQEPATEAFF. DNA of the CDR3: TGTGCCAGCAGCCAAGAACCAGCTACTGAAGCTTTCTTT.

Only a few counts were recorded for this clonotype. The chain uses TRBV12-5 and TRBJ2-6, with TRBD1 matching 12 bases. In germline, CDR1 is LGHNT, CDR2 FRNRAP. This CDR3 comprises 17 residues. The trim removed 5 bases at V and 2 bases at J, leaving 4 bases unmatched. In nucleotides, the CDR3 is TGTGCTAGTGGTCGCCGGGACAGGGGGCCTGGGGCCAACGTCCTGACTTTC. As protein: CASGRRDRGPGANVLTF. Filled out from reference TRBV12-5 and TRBJ2-6, the complete variable domain reads DARVTQTPRHKVTEMGQEVTMRCQPILGHNTVFWYRQTMMQGLELLAYFRNRAPLDDSGMPKDRFSAEMPDATLATLKIQPSEPRDSAVYFCASGRRDRGPGANVLTFGAGSRLTVL.

The rearrangement links TRBV9 to TRBJ2-1, with TRBD1 as a possible D gene (6 bases). From germline, CDR1 is SGDLS and CDR2 YYNGEE. V lost 3 bases, J lost 5 bases, and 15 bases lay in between. CDR3 size: 15 residues. The CDR3 here is CASSATGWGNNEQFF. DNA of the CDR3: TGTGCCAGCAGCGCGACAGGTTGGGGGAACAATGAGCAGTTCTTC.

The chain couples TRBV28 to TRBJ2-2; 7 nucleotides match TRBD2. Germline lookup yields CDR1 MDHEN and CDR2 SYDVKM. The CDR3 is made up of 14 amino acids. Germline trimming cut 8 bases from V and 6 bases from J; bases unmatched to any gene: 9. In nucleotides, the CDR3 is TGTGCCAGCCAGACGGGCGGGAGAGCCGGGGAGCTGTTTTTT. Protein sequence: CASQTGGRAGELFF.

This clonotype has more than one count but fewer than ten. This chain connects TRBV7-9 to TRBJ2-6; 7 positions agree with TRBD1. The J segment lost 0 bases and the V segment lost 5 bases, leaving 13 bases of the junction unmatched. Germline values: CDR1 SEHNR, CDR2 FQNEAQ (reference sequence). This CDR3 contains 19 residues. Here the CDR3 reads CASSGRGQEPYSGANVLTF. CDR3 coding DNA: TGTGCCAGCAGCGGAAGAGGACAGGAGCCTTACTCTGGGGCCAACGTCCTGACTTTC.

Ten or more counts support this clonotype. The chain recombines TRBV20-1 with TRBJ2-2; a weak D match, TRBD1 (6 bases). The CDR3 runs 16 residues. V lost 6 bases, J lost 6 bases, and 23 bases lay in between. Germline V gene lookup returns CDR1 DFQATT and CDR2 SNEGSKA (reference sequence). CDR3 residues: CSADDLKQGVAGELFF. The CDR3 DNA reads as TGCAGTGCCGACGACTTAAAACAGGGTGTGGCCGGGGAGCTGTTTTTT.

This CDR3 reads CASSQTLGYSYEQYF. The CDR3, as DNA: TGTGCCAGCAGCCAAACATTAGGGTATTCCTACGAGCAGTACTTC. The chain joins TRBV3-1 to TRBJ2-7; D call uncertain. V was cut by 2 bases and J by 1 base, with 12 bases left in between. This CDR3 region has 15 residues. The V gene's germline CDR1 is LGHDT and CDR2 YNNKEL (reference sequence).

This rearrangement joins TRBV29-1 to TRBJ2-7; the D gene is possibly TRBD2 (5 bases). Trimming pared 2 bases from V and 0 bases from J, leaving 11 bases between. Germline CDR1 is SQVTM and CDR2 is ANQGSEA. The CDR3 has 14 amino acids. In DNA form, the CDR3 reads TGCAGCGTTGAAAGGCCGGGGAACTCCTACGAGCAGTACTTC. Translating gives CSVERPGNSYEQYF.

This clonotype was detected only a few times. The chain couples TRBV7-6 to TRBJ2-2; D is tentatively TRBD1 or TRBD2 (6 bases each). The CDR3 has 15 residues. Germline values: CDR1 SGHVS, CDR2 FNYEAQ. Trimming took off 0 bases at V and 10 bases at J, with 15 bases between the two ends. The CDR3 region has the DNA TGTGCCAGCAGCTTAGCGAGGGGGGTCGTGGAGGAGCTGTTTTTT. This translates into CASSLARGVVEELFF.

The chain has TRBV27 and TRBJ2-1; 10 bases map to TRBD2. Unmatched junction bases numbered 23, after V lost 5 bases and J lost 4 bases. From germline, CDR1 is MNHEY and CDR2 SMNVEV (reference sequence). This CDR3 contains 21 residues. The CDR3 reads CASSPHRLAGNQGGPYNEQFF. In DNA, the CDR3 is TGTGCCAGCAGTCCTCACCGACTAGCGGGCAACCAAGGGGGACCATACAATGAGCAGTTCTTC.

This clonotype was seen a single time. The chain recombines TRBV5-1 with TRBJ2-2, with 7 bases fitting TRBD2. Germline trimming cut 2 bases from V and 5 bases from J; bases unmatched to any gene: 6. Germline CDR1 is SGHRS and CDR2 is YFSETQ. This CDR3 spans 15 amino acids. The CDR3 protein is CASSFRGSGTGELFF. The CDR3 nucleotides read TGCGCCAGCAGCTTCCGCGGGAGTGGGACCGGGGAGCTGTTTTTT.

The chain employs TRBV4-3 and TRBJ2-3; 7 bases are shared with TRBD2. V lost 3 bases to trimming and J lost 2 bases; unmatched junction nucleotides: 2. CDR1 is LGHNA and CDR2 is YSLEER in the germline V gene. The CDR3 covers 14 residues. The CDR3 here is CASSQGGVTDTQYF. The CDR3 DNA sequence: TGCGCCAGCAGCCAGGGGGGGGTCACAGATACGCAGTATTTT.

The J gene is TRBJ2-7, the V gene TRBV30; TRBD1 matches 9 bases. The length of the CDR3 is 12 residues. The J segment lost 6 bases and the V segment lost 8 bases, leaving 8 bases of the junction unmatched. CDR1 GTSNPN and CDR2 SVGIG come from the germline V gene (reference sequence). The CDR3 here is CAGGTGYAEQYF. Here the CDR3 DNA reads TGTGCCGGTGGGACAGGGTACGCCGAGCAGTACTTC.

This clonotype was seen only a few times. DNA of the CDR3: TGTGCCAGCAGCCAACAGGGCGAGACTGAAGCTTTCTTT. Amino acids: CASSQQGETEAFF. V and J are TRBV7-2 and TRBJ1-1, with a weak D call TRBD1 (6 bases). The CDR3 spans 13 residues. In germline, CDR1 is SGHTA, CDR2 FQGNSA. V lost 5 bases, J lost 5 bases, and 12 bases lay in between.

The CDR3 bases are TGCGCCAGCAGCTGGAGCTCTAGCGGAGGGGGAAACATTCAGTACTTC. Its protein is CASSWSSSGGGNIQYF. The chain joins TRBV5-1 to TRBJ2-4, with D maybe TRBD2 (7 bases). This CDR3 is 16 amino acids long. Germline values: CDR1 SGHRS, CDR2 YFSETQ. V gave up 3 bases and J gave up 6 bases, with 19 bases separating them.